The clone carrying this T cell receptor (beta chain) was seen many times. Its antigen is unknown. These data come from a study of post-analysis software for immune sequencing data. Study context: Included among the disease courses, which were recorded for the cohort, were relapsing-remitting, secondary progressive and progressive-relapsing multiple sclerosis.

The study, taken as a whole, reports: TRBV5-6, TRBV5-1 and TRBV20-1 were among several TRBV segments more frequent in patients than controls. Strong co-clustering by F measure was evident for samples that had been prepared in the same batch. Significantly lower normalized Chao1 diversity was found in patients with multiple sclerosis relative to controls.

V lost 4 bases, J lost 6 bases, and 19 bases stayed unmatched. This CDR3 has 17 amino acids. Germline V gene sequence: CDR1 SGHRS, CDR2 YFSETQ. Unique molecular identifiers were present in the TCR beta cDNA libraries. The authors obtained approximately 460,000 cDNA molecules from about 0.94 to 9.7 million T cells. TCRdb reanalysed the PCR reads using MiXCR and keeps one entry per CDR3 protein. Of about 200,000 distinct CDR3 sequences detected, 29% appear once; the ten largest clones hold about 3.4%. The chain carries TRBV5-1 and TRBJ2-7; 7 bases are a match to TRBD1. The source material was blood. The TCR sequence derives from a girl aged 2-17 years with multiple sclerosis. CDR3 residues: CASSPYQTLDRASEQYF. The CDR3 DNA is TGCGCCAGCAGCCCTTACCAGACTCTTGACAGGGCATCCGAGCAGTACTTC.